Below, 31 T cell receptor beta chains from the same sample are listed, as sequenced in a study of CD8 T cells in Susac syndrome. With random hexamers, reverse transcription was performed on about 0.5 to 1 ug of RNA. One entry per CDR3 protein, called by TCRdb with MiXCR from the immunoSEQ multiplex PCR reads. This sample yields about 84,000 distinct CDR3 sequences, of which roughly 95% are seen a single time; approximately 0.39% belongs to the top ten. The sequenced sample consisted of CD8+ T cells from PBMCs. The receptor set was obtained from a human donor with Susac syndrome.

The CDR3 protein is CASSGTPNENTEAFF. The CDR3, as DNA: TGTGCCAGCAGCGGTACCCCAAACGAAAACACTGAAGCTTTCTTT. The rearrangement joins TRBV9 to TRBJ1-1; D gene unclear. Germline values: CDR1 SGDLS, CDR2 YYNGEE. The V end lost 3 bases, the J end lost 2 bases, and 14 bases lay between the germline ends. The CDR3 contains 15 residues.

A single count supports this clonotype. The chain recombines TRBV20-1 with TRBJ1-2; weak D call: TRBD1 (6 bases). The CDR3 totals 11 residues. The V gene lost 5 bases and the J gene lost 4 bases, with 8 bases spanning the gap. Germline CDR1 reads DFQATT; CDR2 reads SNEGSKA (reference sequence). The CDR3 protein is CSAGDTYGYTF. The CDR3 DNA is TGCAGTGCTGGGGACACCTATGGCTACACCTTC.

The chain combines TRBV30 with TRBJ2-7, with 8 bases that match TRBD2. Germline V gene data show CDR1 as GTSNPN and CDR2 as SVGIG (reference sequence). This CDR3 region has 13 residues. V lost 1 base to trimming and J lost 3 bases; unmatched junction nucleotides: 2. The CDR3: CAWSGRGGYEQYF. The CDR3 coding sequence is TGTGCCTGGAGTGGCCGGGGGGGCTACGAGCAGTACTTC.

The CDR3 region is CATQGGLNTEAFF. The CDR3 DNA sequence: TGTGCCACCCAGGGCGGACTGAACACTGAAGCTTTCTTT. V gene TRBV27 combines with J gene TRBJ1-1; weak D call: TRBD1 (5 bases). V gave up 10 bases and J gave up 0 bases, with 12 bases separating them. Per the germline V gene, CDR1 is MNHEY and CDR2 is SMNVEV (reference sequence). This CDR3 region has 13 residues.

V and J are TRBV7-9 and TRBJ2-7; 7 bases align to TRBD1. CDR3 length: 14 residues. V lost 2 bases to trimming and J lost 6 bases; unmatched junction nucleotides: 7. Germline lookup yields CDR1 SEHNR and CDR2 FQNEAQ (reference sequence). The CDR3 reads CASSLIGTAPEQYF. The CDR3 DNA reads TGTGCCAGCAGCTTAATCGGGACAGCCCCCGAGCAGTACTTC.

The chain carries TRBV5-1 and TRBJ2-7; 12 bases agree with TRBD1. Looked up from germline, CDR1 is SGHRS and CDR2 is YFSETQ. This CDR3 spans 15 amino acids. V lost 4 bases and J lost 7; bases outside the gene matches: 9. This CDR3 is CASSPRGQGAWEQYF. CDR3 sequence (DNA): TGCGCCAGCAGCCCGCGGGGACAGGGGGCCTGGGAGCAGTACTTC.

The V and J genes are TRBV15 and TRBJ2-2, with D perhaps TRBD1 (5 bases). The CDR3 contains 12 residues. Per the germline V gene, CDR1 is LNHNV and CDR2 is YYDKDF (reference sequence). Trimming stripped 7 bases from V and 3 bases from J, with 6 bases between. The chain's CDR3 is CATKGDTGELFF. The CDR3 region has the DNA TGTGCCACCAAAGGGGACACCGGGGAGCTGTTTTTT.

This chain links TRBV19 with TRBJ1-5; D call uncertain. Trimming took off 4 bases at V and 4 bases at J, with 23 bases between the two ends. The length of the CDR3 is 18 residues. CDR1 and CDR2 (germline): LNHDA, SQIVND (reference sequence). The CDR3 region is CASSNKRPQAITNQPQHF. CDR3 nucleotide sequence: TGTGCCAGTAGTAACAAGCGGCCCCAAGCCATCACAAATCAGCCCCAGCATTTT.

This clonotype was observed a few times. The rearrangement uses TRBV7-2 and TRBJ2-3, with D perhaps TRBD1 or TRBD2 (5 bases each). The CDR3 spans 17 residues. Germline V gives CDR1 SGHTA, CDR2 FQGNSA. Trimming removed 5 bases from V and 2 bases from J, with 20 bases in between. CDR3 residues: CASSVGTTPTDTDTQYF. DNA of the CDR3: TGTGCCAGCAGCGTGGGGACGACACCCACAGACACAGATACGCAGTATTTT.

This sequence joins TRBV6-5 and TRBJ1-1; a possible D gene is TRBD1 (6 bases). The CDR3 loop spans 17 amino acids. V dropped 4 bases and J dropped 0 bases, with 18 bases sitting between them. CDR1 is MNHEY, CDR2 SVGAGI, per germline. CDR3 amino acids: CASSSTTGGQLNTEAFF. In nucleotides, the CDR3 is TGTGCCAGCAGTTCAACGACAGGCGGTCAGTTGAACACTGAAGCTTTCTTT.

The rearrangement uses TRBV20-1 and TRBJ2-1, with 8 bases fitting TRBD1. The CDR3 spans 13 residues. J was trimmed by 5 bases and V by 1 base; bases with no gene match: 1. CDR1 and CDR2 from the germline V gene are DFQATT and SNEGSKA (reference sequence). The CDR3, as DNA: TGCAGTGCTAGAGTGACAGGGGACAATGAGCAGTTCTTC. It translates to CSARVTGDNEQFF.

The V gene is TRBV5-1, the J gene TRBJ1-1, with 7 bases that match TRBD1. V was clipped by 4 bases and J by 6 bases; unmatched bases: 15. There are 16 residues in the CDR3. Germline-derived CDR1 and CDR2 are SGHRS and YFSETQ. For the CDR3, the DNA is TGCGCCAGCAGCATGCGGGGGGCGCAGAGGGGGCCTGAAGCTTTCTTT. The encoded protein is CASSMRGAQRGPEAFF.

In this sample, this clonotype turned up once. This sequence joins TRBV7-2 and TRBJ2-7, with 10 bases matching TRBD1. V dropped 0 bases and J dropped 6; count of bases not matched to a gene: 5. The CDR3 is 15 amino acids. Germline CDR1 reads SGHTA; CDR2 reads FQGNSA. CDR3 loop: CASSLAGQGICEQYF. The CDR3 DNA follows: TGTGCCAGCAGCTTAGCGGGACAGGGGATATGCGAGCAGTACTTC.

The chain employs TRBV29-1 and TRBJ1-1, with TRBD1 matching over 9 bases. V was clipped by 2 bases and J by 11 bases; unmatched bases: 12. The CDR3 is 14 residues long. CDR1 and CDR2 (germline): SQVTM, ANQGSEA. CDR3 nucleotides: TGCAGCGTTGAACTCTGGACAGGGGAAGCTGGGGCTTTCTTT. The encoded protein is CSVELWTGEAGAFF. Complete variable domain (other parts from reference TRBV29-1 and TRBJ1-1): SAVISQKPSRDICQRGTSLTIQCQVDSQVTMMFWYRQQPGQSLTLIATANQGSEATYESGFVIDKFPISRPNLTFSTLTVSNMSPEDSSIYLCSVELWTGEAGAFFGQGTRLTVV.

The genes are TRBV20-1 and TRBJ1-1; D not certain. The CDR3 covers 13 residues. Trimming took off 4 bases at V and 0 bases at J, with 9 bases between the two ends. Germline loops: CDR1 DFQATT, CDR2 SNEGSKA (reference sequence). CDR3 nucleotide sequence: TGCAGTGCTATCCGGACGGTGAACACTGAAGCTTTCTTT. This codes for CSAIRTVNTEAFF.

This chain joins TRBV5-4 and TRBJ1-1, with 11 bases fitting TRBD1. The length of the CDR3 is 16 residues. Germline V gene data show CDR1 as SGHNT and CDR2 as YYREEE (reference sequence). Trimming cost V 3 bases and J 0 bases; bases outside gene matches: 4. The CDR3 nucleotides are TGTGCCAGCAGCTCCGGGACAGGGGGAATGAACACTGAAGCTTTCTTT. This sequence encodes CASSSGTGGMNTEAFF.

The CDR3 loop is CASSFGQASTDTQYF. CDR3 sequence (DNA): TGTGCCAGCAGTTTCGGACAGGCCAGCACAGATACGCAGTATTTT. The chain employs TRBV28 and TRBJ2-3; 7 bases map to TRBD1. Germline assignment: CDR1 MDHEN and CDR2 SYDVKM. This CDR3 spans 15 amino acids. The V and J ends lost 3 bases and 0 bases, in that order; junction bases with no gene match: 3.

J is TRBJ1-4 and V is TRBV25-1; maybe TRBD1 (6 bases). V was shortened by 1 base and J by 6 bases, with 15 bases between the two germline ends. The germline gives CDR1 MGHDK, CDR2 SYGVNS. This CDR3 region has 16 residues. In nucleotides, the CDR3 is TGTGCCAGCAGTGAATGGGGCAGGACAGAGGATGAAAAACTGTTTTTT. Amino acid sequence: CASSEWGRTEDEKLFF. The entire variable domain, with the rest obtained from reference TRBV25-1 and TRBJ1-4, is as follows: EADIYQTPRYLVIGTGKKITLECSQTMGHDKMYWYQQDPGMELHLIHYSYGVNSTEKGDLSSESTVSRIRTEHFPLTLESARPSHTSQYLCASSEWGRTEDEKLFFGSGTQLSVL.

V and J are TRBV7-9 and TRBJ1-2, with 7 bases matching TRBD1. Germline-derived CDR1 and CDR2 are SEHNR and FQNEAQ (reference sequence). CDR3 size: 11 residues. DNA of the CDR3: TGTGGTGAAGAGGGGGCAGTAGGCTACACCTTC. Protein: CGEEGAVGYTF.

The rearrangement links TRBV3-1 to TRBJ2-7; D not resolved. This CDR3 is built from 14 residues. Germline loops: CDR1 LGHDT, CDR2 YNNKEL (reference sequence). Deletions cut 1 base from V and 2 bases from J, with 9 bases between. The CDR3 DNA is TGTGCCAGCAGCCAAGGAACGGTGACCTACGAGCAGTACTTC. As protein: CASSQGTVTYEQYF.

This clonotype was observed once. V and J are TRBV6-6 and TRBJ2-3; TRBD1 agrees at 10 bases. The trim removed 4 bases at V and 5 bases at J, leaving 6 bases unmatched. The CDR3 spans 15 residues. Germline V gives CDR1 MNHNY, CDR2 SVGAGI (reference sequence). CDR3 residues: CASSFPGQGGDTQYF. The CDR3 DNA reads TGTGCCAGCAGTTTTCCTGGACAGGGGGGAGATACGCAGTATTTT.

The chain employs TRBV20-1 and TRBJ2-7; D unclear. Trimming stripped 0 bases from V and 6 bases from J, with 9 bases between. CDR1 is DFQATT and CDR2 is SNEGSKA in the germline V gene (reference sequence). The CDR3 runs to 12 residues. The CDR3: CSARDKSVEQYF. The CDR3 nucleotides are TGCAGTGCTAGAGATAAGTCCGTCGAGCAGTACTTC.

The chain combines TRBV29-1 with TRBJ2-5, with TRBD2 matching 11 bases. The CDR3 has 15 amino acids. The trim removed 0 bases at V and 1 base at J, leaving 1 base unmatched. The germline gives CDR1 SQVTM, CDR2 ANQGSEA. CDR3 protein: CSVEDTSGGQETQYF. Here the CDR3 DNA reads TGCAGCGTTGAAGATACTAGCGGGGGCCAAGAGACCCAGTACTTC.

The V and J genes are TRBV28 and TRBJ2-1; D ambiguous. Trimming took 6 bases from V and 0 from J, leaving 9 bases between them. CDR3 length equals 14 residues. The germline gives CDR1 MDHEN, CDR2 SYDVKM. CDR3 region: CASRQQSSYNEQFF. The CDR3 coding sequence is TGTGCCAGCAGGCAACAGAGCTCCTACAATGAGCAGTTCTTC.

This clonotype has just one count. V usage is TRBV7-9 and J usage is TRBJ2-7; TRBD1 agrees at 8 bases. Looked up from germline, CDR1 is SEHNR and CDR2 is FQNEAQ (reference sequence). The CDR3 consists of 12 residues. The junction had 2 bases not matched to a gene; V was cut back by 5 bases and J by 5 bases. The CDR3 sequence: CASSLTGDEQYV. The DNA for the CDR3 is TGTGCCAGCAGCCTGACAGGGGACGAGCAGTACGTC.

The chain has TRBV13 and TRBJ1-2; D call uncertain. V was shortened by 5 bases and J by 8 bases, with 15 bases between the two germline ends. CDR1 is PRHDT, CDR2 FYEKMQ, per germline (reference sequence). The CDR3 is made up of 13 amino acids. Here the CDR3 reads CASSPEASGGYTF. CDR3 coding DNA: TGTGCCAGCAGCCCGGAGGCCAGCGGGGGCTACACCTTC.

This sequence joins TRBV3-1 and TRBJ2-1; 12 bases align to TRBD2. The CDR3 has 16 residues. CDR1 and CDR2 (germline): LGHDT, YNNKEL (reference sequence). V lost 0 bases to trimming and J lost 10 bases; unmatched junction nucleotides: 7. The CDR3 DNA follows: TGTGCCAGCAGCCAAGATCCGCTAGCGGGGGGGAGGGAGCAGTTCTTC. Residues: CASSQDPLAGGREQFF.

This chain connects TRBV28 to TRBJ2-7; no clear D. The CDR3 has 12 residues. The germline V and J ends were trimmed by 2 bases and 0 bases, with 2 bases remaining between them. Germline V lookup: CDR1 MDHEN, CDR2 SYDVKM. CDR3: CASSLTSYEQYV. The CDR3 coding sequence is TGTGCCAGCAGTTTAACCTCCTACGAGCAGTACGTC.

The chain links TRBV13 to TRBJ2-5; maybe TRBD1 (5 bases). Germline V lookup: CDR1 PRHDT, CDR2 FYEKMQ (reference sequence). Trimming took 3 bases from V and 1 from J, leaving 6 bases between them. The CDR3 covers 13 residues. The CDR3 nucleotides read TGTGCCAGCAGCTTGACAGTCCAAGAGACCCAGTACTTC. Translated: CASSLTVQETQYF.

The rearrangement links TRBV3-1 to TRBJ2-2; D is unclear. V was pared by 10 bases and J by 8 bases, with 11 bases between. The length of the CDR3 is 11 residues. Per the germline V gene, CDR1 is LGHDT and CDR2 is YNNKEL (reference sequence). CDR3 sequence (DNA): TGTGCCACCCCGTTTAGGGGGGAGCTGTTTTTT. Translated, it gives CATPFRGELFF.

This chain joins TRBV6-6 and TRBJ2-7; 7 bases map to TRBD1. The junction had 3 bases not matched to a gene; V was cut back by 2 bases and J by 5 bases. The CDR3 is made up of 13 amino acids. Germline values: CDR1 MNHNY, CDR2 SVGAGI (reference sequence). This chain's CDR3 is CASSYRDRDEQYV. CDR3 sequence (DNA): TGTGCCAGCAGTTACCGGGACAGAGACGAGCAGTACGTC.